This T cell receptor beta chain was recorded in a study of blood T cell repertoires in COVID-19. Study-wide background: PBMCs, B-cell-depleted T cells, or T cells were the source of the cDNA or gDNA that made up the material.

Per the original methods: Estimation of nucleated cell counts was performed using reference gene primer amplification. Sequencing was performed with immunoSEQ multiplex PCR; in TCRdb, only in-frame clones are kept and a portion is missing. V, J and clone size reflect that table, while D and trimming were determined from the DNA. Found here are roughly 150,000 clones, around 80% of them singletons; the top ten hold less than 9.5%. This clone was picked up one time. Per germline, CDR1 GTSNPN and CDR2 SVGIG (reference sequence). This CDR3 region has 16 residues. V shed 0 bases and J shed 5 bases, with 18 bases lying between them.

Sample: peripheral blood. The receptor comes from a man aged 60-69 years with acute or convalescent COVID-19. This chain links TRBV30 with TRBJ2-3; weak D call: TRBD2 (6 bases). This chain's CDR3 is CAWSVFGEVEGDTQYF. DNA for the CDR3: TGTGCCTGGAGTGTGTTCGGGGAGGTCGAGGGAGATACGCAGTATTTT.